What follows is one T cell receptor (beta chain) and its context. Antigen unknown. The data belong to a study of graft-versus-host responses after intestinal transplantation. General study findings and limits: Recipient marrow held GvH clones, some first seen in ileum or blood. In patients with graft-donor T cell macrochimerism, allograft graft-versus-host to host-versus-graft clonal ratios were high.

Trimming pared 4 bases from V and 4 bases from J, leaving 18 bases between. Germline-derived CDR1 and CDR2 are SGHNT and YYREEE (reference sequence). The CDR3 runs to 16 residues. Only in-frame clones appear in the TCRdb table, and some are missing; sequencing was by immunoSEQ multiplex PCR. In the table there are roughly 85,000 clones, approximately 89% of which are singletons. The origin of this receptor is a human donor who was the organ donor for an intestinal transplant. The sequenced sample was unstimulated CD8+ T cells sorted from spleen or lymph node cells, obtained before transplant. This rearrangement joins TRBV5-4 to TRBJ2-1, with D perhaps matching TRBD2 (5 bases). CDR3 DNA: TGTGCCAGCAGCAGCCGACTGAGCGGAGATTACAATGAGCAGTTCTTC. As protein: CASSSRLSGDYNEQFF.